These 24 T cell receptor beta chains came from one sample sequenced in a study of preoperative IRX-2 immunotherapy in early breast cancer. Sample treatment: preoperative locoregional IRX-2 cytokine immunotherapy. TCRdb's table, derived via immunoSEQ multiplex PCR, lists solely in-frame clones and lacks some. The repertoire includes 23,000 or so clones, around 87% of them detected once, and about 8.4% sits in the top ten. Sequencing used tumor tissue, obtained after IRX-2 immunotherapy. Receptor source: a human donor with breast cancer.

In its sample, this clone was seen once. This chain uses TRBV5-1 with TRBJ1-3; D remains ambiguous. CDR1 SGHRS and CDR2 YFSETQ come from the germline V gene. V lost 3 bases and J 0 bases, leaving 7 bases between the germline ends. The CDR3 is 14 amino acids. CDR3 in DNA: TGCGCCAGCAGCTCCGCAGGCTCTGGAAACACCATATATTTT. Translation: CASSSAGSGNTIYF.

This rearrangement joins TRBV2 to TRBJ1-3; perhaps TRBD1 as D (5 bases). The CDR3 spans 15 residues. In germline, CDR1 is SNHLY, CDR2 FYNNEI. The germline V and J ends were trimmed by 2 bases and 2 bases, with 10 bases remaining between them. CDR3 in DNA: TGTGCCAGCAGTGAACAGGGTTTCGCTGGAAACACCATATATTTT. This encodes CASSEQGFAGNTIYF.

DNA for the CDR3: TGTGCCAGCTCACCAGGCTTGCGGGAGGGAGATACGCAGTATTTT. Translated, it gives CASSPGLREGDTQYF. The chain joins TRBV18 to TRBJ2-3; 9 bases agree with TRBD2. Looked up from germline, CDR1 is KGHSH and CDR2 is LQKENI. The V gene end was trimmed by 2 bases and the J gene end by 5 bases; junction bases not matched to a gene: 5. CDR3 size: 15 residues. The entire variable domain, with the rest obtained from reference TRBV18 and TRBJ2-3, is as follows: NAGVMQNPRHLVRRRGQEARLRCSPMKGHSHVYWYRQLPEEGLKFMVYLQKENIIDESGMPKERFSAEFPKEGPSILRIQQVVRGDSAAYFCASSPGLREGDTQYFGPGTRLTVL.

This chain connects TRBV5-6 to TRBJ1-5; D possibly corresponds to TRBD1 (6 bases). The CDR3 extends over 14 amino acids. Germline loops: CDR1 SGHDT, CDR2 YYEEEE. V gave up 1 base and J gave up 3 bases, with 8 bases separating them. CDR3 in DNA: TGTGCCAGCAGCTTGTCAGGGGTCAATCAGCCCCAGCATTTT. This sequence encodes CASSLSGVNQPQHF. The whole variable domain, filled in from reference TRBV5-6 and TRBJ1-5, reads DAGVTQSPTHLIKTRGQQVTLRCSPKSGHDTVSWYQQALGQGPQFIFQYYEEEERQRGNFPDRFSGHQFPNYSSELNVNALLLGDSALYLCASSLSGVNQPQHFGDGTRLSIL.

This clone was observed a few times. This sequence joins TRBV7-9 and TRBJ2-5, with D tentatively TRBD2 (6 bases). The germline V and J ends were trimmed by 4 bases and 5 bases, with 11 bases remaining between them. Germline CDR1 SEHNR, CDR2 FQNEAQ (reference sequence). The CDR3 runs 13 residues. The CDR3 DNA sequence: TGTGCCAGCAGCTCGCGGGGTCCGGAGACCCAGTACTTC. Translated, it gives CASSSRGPETQYF.

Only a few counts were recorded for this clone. The CDR3 region is CASSPWGTGTVEAFF. CDR3 bases: TGCGCCAGCAGCCCATGGGGCACCGGGACAGTTGAAGCTTTCTTT. The rearrangement links TRBV4-1 to TRBJ1-1, with TRBD1 identical over 7 bases. Germline CDR1 MGHRA, CDR2 YSYEKL. V was pared by 4 bases and J by 7 bases, with 12 bases of the junction left unmatched. This CDR3 comprises 15 residues.

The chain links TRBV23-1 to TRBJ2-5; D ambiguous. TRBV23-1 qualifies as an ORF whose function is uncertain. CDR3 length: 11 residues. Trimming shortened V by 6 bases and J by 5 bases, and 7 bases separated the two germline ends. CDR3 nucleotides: TGCGCCAGCAGACCTGGGGAGACCCAGTACTTC. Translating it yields CASRPGETQYF.

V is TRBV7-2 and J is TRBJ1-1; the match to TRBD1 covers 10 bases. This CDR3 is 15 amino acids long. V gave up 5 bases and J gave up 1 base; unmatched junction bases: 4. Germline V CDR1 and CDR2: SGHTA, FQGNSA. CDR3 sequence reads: CASSATGGPNTEAFF. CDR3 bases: TGTGCCAGCAGCGCGACAGGGGGCCCGAACACTGAAGCTTTCTTT.

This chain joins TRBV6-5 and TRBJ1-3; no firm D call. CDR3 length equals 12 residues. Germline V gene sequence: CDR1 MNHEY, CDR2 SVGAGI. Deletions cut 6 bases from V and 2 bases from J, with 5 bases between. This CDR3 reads CASRTAGNTIYF. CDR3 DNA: TGTGCCAGCAGAACAGCTGGAAACACCATATATTTT.

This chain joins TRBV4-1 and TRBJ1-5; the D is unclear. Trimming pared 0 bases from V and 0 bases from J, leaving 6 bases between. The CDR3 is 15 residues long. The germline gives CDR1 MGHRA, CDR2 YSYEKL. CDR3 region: CASSQDGVSNQPQHF. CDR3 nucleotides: TGCGCCAGCAGCCAAGATGGGGTTAGCAATCAGCCCCAGCATTTT.

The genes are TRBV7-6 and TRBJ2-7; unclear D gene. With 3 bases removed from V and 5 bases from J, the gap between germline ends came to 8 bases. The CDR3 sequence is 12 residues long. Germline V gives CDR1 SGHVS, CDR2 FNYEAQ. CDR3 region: CASSFTWDEQYF. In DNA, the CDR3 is TGTGCCAGCAGCTTCACCTGGGACGAGCAGTACTTC.

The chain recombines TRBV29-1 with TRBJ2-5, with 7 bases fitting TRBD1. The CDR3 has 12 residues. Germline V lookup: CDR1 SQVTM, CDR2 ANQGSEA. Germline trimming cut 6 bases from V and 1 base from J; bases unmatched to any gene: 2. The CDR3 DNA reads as TGCAGCGTGAGGGACAGCCAAGAGACCCAGTACTTC. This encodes CSVRDSQETQYF.

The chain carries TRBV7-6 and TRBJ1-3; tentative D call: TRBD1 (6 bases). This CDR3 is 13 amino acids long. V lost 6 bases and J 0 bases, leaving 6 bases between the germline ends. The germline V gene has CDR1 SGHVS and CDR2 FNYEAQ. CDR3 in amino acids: CASRGASGNTIYF. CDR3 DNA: TGTGCCAGCAGGGGGGCCTCTGGAAACACCATATATTTT.

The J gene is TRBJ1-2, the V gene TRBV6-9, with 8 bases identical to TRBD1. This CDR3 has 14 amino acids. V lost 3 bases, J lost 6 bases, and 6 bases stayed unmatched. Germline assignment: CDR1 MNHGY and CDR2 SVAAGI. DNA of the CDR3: TGTGCCAGCAGTTACGTTGGACAGGGCGATGGCTACACCTTC. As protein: CASSYVGQGDGYTF.

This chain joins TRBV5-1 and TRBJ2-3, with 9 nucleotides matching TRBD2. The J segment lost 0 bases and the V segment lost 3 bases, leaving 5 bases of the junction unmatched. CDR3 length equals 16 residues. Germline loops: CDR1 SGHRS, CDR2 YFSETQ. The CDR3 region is CASSSGTSPSTDTQYF. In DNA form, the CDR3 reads TGCGCCAGCAGCTCAGGGACTAGCCCTAGCACAGATACGCAGTATTTT. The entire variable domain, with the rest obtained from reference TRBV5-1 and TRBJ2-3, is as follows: KAGVTQTPRYLIKTRGQQVTLSCSPISGHRSVSWYQQTPGQGLQFLFEYFSETQRNKGNFPGRFSGRQFSNSRSEMNVSTLELGDSALYLCASSSGTSPSTDTQYFGPGTRLTVL.

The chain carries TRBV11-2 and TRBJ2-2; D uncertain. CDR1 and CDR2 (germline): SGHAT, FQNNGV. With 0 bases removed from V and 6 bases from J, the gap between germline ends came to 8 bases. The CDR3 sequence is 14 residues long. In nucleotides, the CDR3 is TGTGCCAGCAGCTTAGATGGGCTGGCCGGGGAGCTGTTTTTT. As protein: CASSLDGLAGELFF.

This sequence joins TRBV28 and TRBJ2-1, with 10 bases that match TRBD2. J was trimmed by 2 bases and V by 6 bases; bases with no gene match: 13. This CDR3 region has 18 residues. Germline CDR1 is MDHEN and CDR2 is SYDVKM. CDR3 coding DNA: TGTGCCAGCAGCCCAACGCTGACAGGGACTAGCGCCTACAATGAGCAGTTCTTC. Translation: CASSPTLTGTSAYNEQFF.

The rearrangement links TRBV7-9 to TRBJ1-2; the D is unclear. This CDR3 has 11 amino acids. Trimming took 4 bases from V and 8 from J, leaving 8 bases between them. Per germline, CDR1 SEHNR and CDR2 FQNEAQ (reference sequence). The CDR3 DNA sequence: TGTGCCAGCAGCTCTGACAAAGGCTACACCTTC. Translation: CASSSDKGYTF.

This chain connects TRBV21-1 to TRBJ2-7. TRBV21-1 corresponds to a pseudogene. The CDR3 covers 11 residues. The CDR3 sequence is CARYGSYEQYF. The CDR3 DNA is TGTGCCAGGTATGGCTCCTACGAGCAGTACTTC.

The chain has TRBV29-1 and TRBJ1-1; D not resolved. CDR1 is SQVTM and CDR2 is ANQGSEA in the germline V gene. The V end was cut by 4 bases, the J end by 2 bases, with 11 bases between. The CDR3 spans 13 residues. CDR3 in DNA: TGCAGCGTTGTAGACACCTTCAACACTGAAGCTTTCTTT. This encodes CSVVDTFNTEAFF.

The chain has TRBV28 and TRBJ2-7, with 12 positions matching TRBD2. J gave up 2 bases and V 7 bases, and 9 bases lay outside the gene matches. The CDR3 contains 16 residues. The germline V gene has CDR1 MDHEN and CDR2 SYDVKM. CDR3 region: CASTVGLAGQAYEQYF. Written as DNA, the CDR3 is TGTGCCAGCACTGTCGGACTAGCGGGACAGGCCTACGAGCAGTACTTC. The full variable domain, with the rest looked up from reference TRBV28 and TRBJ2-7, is DVKVTQSSRYLVKRTGEKVFLECVQDMDHENMFWYRQDPGLGLRLIYFSYDVKMKEKGDIPEGYSVSREKKERFSLILESASTNQTSMYLCASTVGLAGQAYEQYFGPGTRLTVT.

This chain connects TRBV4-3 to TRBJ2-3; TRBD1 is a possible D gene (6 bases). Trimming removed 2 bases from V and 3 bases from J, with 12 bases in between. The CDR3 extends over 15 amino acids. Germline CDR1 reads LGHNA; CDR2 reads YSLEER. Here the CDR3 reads CASSQTRGGTDTQYF. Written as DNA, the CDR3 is TGCGCCAGCAGCCAAACCAGGGGTGGTACAGATACGCAGTATTTT.

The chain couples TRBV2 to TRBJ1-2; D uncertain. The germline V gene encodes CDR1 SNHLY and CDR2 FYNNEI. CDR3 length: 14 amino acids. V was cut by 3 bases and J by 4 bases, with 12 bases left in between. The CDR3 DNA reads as TGTGCCAGCAGTGATGGAGGACTTGCCTATGGCTACACCTTC. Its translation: CASSDGGLAYGYTF.

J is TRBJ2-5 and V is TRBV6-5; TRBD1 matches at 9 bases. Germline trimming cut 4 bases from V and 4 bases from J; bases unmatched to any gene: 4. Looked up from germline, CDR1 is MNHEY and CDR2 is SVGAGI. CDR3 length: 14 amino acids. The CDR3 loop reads CASSWTGEGETQYF. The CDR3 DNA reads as TGTGCCAGCAGTTGGACAGGGGAAGGAGAGACCCAGTACTTC.